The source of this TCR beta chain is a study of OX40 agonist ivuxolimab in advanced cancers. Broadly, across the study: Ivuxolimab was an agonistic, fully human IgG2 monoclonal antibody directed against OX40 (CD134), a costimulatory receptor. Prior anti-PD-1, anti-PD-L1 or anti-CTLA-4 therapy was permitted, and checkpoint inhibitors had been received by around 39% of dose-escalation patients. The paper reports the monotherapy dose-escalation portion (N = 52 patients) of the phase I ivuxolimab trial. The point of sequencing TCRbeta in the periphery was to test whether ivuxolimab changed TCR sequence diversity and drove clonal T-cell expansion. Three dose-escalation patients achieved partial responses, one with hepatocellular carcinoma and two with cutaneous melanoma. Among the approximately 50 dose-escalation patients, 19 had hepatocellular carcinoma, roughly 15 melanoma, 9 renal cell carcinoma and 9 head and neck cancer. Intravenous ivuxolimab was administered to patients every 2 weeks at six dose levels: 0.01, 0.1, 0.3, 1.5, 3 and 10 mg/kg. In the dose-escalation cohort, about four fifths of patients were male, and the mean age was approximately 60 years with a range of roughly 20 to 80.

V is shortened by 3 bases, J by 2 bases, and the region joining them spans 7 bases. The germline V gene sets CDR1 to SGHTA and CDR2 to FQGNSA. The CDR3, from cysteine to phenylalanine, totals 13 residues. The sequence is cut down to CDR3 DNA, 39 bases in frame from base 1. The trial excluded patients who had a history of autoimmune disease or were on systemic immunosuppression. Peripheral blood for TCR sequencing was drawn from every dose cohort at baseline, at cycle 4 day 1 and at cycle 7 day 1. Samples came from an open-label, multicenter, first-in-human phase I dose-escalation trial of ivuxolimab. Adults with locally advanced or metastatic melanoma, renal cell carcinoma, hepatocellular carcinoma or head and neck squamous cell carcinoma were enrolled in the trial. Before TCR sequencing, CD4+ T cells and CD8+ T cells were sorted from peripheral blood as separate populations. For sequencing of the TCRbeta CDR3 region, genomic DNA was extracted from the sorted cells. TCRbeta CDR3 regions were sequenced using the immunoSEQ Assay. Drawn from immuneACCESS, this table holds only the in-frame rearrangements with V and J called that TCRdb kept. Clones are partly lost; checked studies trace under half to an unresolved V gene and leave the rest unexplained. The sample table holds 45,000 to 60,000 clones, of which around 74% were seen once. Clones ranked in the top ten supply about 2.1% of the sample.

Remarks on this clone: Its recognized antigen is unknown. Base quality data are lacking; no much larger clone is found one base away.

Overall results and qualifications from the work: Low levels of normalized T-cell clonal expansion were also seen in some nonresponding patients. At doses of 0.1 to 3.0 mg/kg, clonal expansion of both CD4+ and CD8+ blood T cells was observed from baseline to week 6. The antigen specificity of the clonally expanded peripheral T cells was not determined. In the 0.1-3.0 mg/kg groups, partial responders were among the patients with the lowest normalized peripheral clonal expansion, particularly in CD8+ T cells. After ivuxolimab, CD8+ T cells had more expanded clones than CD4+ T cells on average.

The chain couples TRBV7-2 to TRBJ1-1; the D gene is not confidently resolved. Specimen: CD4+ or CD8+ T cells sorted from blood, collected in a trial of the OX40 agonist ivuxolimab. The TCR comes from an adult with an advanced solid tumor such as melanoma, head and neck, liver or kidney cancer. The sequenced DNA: TGTGCCAGCAGCTTGCAAAGAAACACTGAAGCTTTCTTT. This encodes CASSLQRNTEAFF.